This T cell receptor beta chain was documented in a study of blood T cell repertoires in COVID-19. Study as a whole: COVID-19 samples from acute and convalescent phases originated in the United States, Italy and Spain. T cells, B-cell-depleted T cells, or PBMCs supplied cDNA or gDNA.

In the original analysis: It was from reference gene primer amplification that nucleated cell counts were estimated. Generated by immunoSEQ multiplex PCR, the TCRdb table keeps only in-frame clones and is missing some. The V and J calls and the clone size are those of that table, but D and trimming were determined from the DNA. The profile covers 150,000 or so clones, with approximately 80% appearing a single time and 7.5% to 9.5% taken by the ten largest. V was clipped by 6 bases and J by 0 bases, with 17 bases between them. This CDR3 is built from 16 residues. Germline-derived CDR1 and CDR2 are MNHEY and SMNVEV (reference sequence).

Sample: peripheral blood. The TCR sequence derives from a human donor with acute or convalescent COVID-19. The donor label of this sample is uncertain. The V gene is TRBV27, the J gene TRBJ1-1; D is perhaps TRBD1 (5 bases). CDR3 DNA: TGTGCCAGCAGCCTGGATGGGGGAGGCTTGAACACTGAAGCTTTCTTT. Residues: CASSLDGGGLNTEAFF.